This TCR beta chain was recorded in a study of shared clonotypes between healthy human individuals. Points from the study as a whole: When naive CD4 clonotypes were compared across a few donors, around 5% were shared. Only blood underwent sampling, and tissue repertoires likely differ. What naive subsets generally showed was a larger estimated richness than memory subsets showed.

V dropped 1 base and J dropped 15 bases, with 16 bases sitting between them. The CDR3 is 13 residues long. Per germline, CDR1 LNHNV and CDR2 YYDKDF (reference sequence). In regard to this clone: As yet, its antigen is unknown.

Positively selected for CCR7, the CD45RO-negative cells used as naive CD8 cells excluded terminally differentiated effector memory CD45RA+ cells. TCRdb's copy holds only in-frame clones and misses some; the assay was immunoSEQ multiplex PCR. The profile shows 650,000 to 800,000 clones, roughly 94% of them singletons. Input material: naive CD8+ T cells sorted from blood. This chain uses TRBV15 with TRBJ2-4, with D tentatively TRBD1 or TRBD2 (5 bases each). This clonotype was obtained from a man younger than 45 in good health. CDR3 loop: CATSRGGEPPGYF. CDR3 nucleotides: TGTGCCACCAGCAGAGGAGGGGAGCCCCCTGGGTACTTC.